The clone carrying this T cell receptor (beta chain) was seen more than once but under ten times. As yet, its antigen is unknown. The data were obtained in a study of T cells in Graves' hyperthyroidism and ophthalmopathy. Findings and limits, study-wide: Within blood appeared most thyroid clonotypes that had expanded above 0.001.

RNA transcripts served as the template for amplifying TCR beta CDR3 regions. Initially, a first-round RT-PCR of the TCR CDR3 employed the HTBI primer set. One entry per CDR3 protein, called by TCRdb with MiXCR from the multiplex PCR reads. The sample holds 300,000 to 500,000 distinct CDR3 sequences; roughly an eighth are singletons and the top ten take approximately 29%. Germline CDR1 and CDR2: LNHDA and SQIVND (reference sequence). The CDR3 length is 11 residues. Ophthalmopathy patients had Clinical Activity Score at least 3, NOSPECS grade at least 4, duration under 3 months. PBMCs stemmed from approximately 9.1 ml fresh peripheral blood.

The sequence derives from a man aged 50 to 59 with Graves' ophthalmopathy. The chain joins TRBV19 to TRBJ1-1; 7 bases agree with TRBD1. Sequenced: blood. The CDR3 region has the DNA TGTGAGGACAGGCGGAACACTGAAGCTTTCTTT. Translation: CEDRRNTEAFF.